These 21 T cell receptor beta chains originate from one sample sequenced in a study of T-cell reconstitution after alpha-beta-depleted transplantation in children. Unique molecular identifiers were incorporated when the TCRbeta library was constructed. TCRdb recomputed calls from the PCR reads with MiXCR, one row per CDR3 protein. The table has 300,000 or so distinct CDR3 sequences, 23% seen once. Material: PBMCs, mostly from graft donor cells, obtained 180 days after TCRalphabeta/CD19-depleted stem cell transplant. These receptors all come from a male patient younger than 18 who had a stem cell transplant for acute lymphoblastic leukemia, so the T cells may come from the graft donor.

The rearrangement uses TRBV24-1 and TRBJ2-5, with 10 bases identical to TRBD1. The V gene's germline CDR1 is KGHDR and CDR2 SFDVKD. Unmatched junction bases numbered 8, after V lost 4 bases and J lost 4 bases. The CDR3 loop spans 16 amino acids. The CDR3 region is CATSERTGGNGETQYF. In DNA, the CDR3 is TGTGCCACCAGTGAGAGGACAGGGGGGAACGGAGAGACCCAGTACTTC.

CDR3 residues: CTGRGAFNTEAFF. CDR3 nucleotides: TGCACTGGGAGGGGGGCCTTCAACACTGAAGCTTTCTTT. V gene TRBV29-1 combines with J gene TRBJ1-1; D possibly corresponds to TRBD1 (6 bases). In germline, CDR1 is SQVTM, CDR2 ANQGSEA. This CDR3 has 13 residues.

J is TRBJ2-1 and V is TRBV12-3 or TRBV12-4; D gene ambiguous. V was trimmed by 5 bases and J by 7 bases, leaving 24 bases between them. There are 17 residues in the CDR3. The CDR3 loop reads CASSSLLGPRLRNEQFF. DNA for the CDR3: TGTGCCAGCAGTAGTCTTCTAGGACCTCGGTTGAGGAATGAGCAGTTCTTC.

This chain connects TRBV29-1 to TRBJ2-2; D remains unclear. Germline lookup yields CDR1 SQVTM and CDR2 ANQGSEA. The CDR3 sequence is 16 residues long. V lost 0 bases and J 1 base, leaving 12 bases between the germline ends. CDR3 in amino acids: CSVEDPRHWNTGELFF. In DNA, the CDR3 is TGCAGCGTTGAAGACCCCAGGCACTGGAACACCGGGGAGCTGTTTTTT.

This clonotype has more than one count but fewer than ten. The CDR3 sequence is CASSLKSIWANTGELFF. CDR3 DNA sequence: TGTGCCAGCAGTTTAAAATCTATATGGGCGAACACCGGGGAGCTGTTTTTT. The chain combines TRBV12-3 or TRBV12-4 with TRBJ2-2, with unresolved D. Between the trimmed V and J ends, which lost 2 bases and 0 bases, there was a span of 13 bases. This CDR3 is built from 17 residues.

This CDR3 reads CSARDSWRNEQFF. CDR3 nucleotides: TGCAGTGCTAGAGATTCATGGCGGAATGAGCAGTTCTTC. The chain combines TRBV20-1 with TRBJ2-1, with D hard to call. Trimming pared 0 bases from V and 7 bases from J, leaving 10 bases between. This CDR3 region has 13 residues. CDR1 is DFQATT and CDR2 is SNEGSKA in the germline V gene (reference sequence).

This clonotype has just a few counts. CDR3 region: CASSPLTGTSGSFGGELFF. The DNA of the CDR3 is TGTGCCAGCAGCCCTCTTACCGGGACTAGCGGGAGTTTCGGCGGGGAGCTGTTTTTT. The chain employs TRBV27 and TRBJ2-2, with TRBD2 matching over 14 bases. With 6 bases clipped from V and 7 bases from J, the junction kept 16 bases outside the gene matches. Per germline, CDR1 MNHEY and CDR2 SMNVEV (reference sequence). This CDR3 has 19 residues.

V usage is TRBV7-9 and J usage is TRBJ1-1; the D gene is possibly TRBD1 (5 bases). The CDR3 is 16 amino acids. CDR1 and CDR2 from the germline V gene are SEHNR and FQNEAQ (reference sequence). V was cut by 3 bases and J by 0 bases, with 14 bases left in between. CDR3 sequence: CASSFGANPLNTEAFF. The CDR3 region has the DNA TGTGCCAGCAGCTTCGGGGCAAACCCTTTGAACACTGAAGCTTTCTTT.

A remark on this clonotype: At one end the junction does not follow the germline gene, possibly because of a read error. The chain combines TRBV18 with TRBJ2-1; 8 nucleotides line up with TRBD2. The germline V gene has CDR1 KGHSH and CDR2 LQKENI. The CDR3 totals 15 residues. For the CDR3, the DNA is TGTGCCAGCCCACCGCCGGGAGGGGGATACAATGAGCAGTTCTTC. Encoded protein: CASPPPGGGYNEQFF.

The gene calls are TRBV18 and TRBJ2-4; perhaps TRBD1 as D (6 bases). V lost 6 bases, J lost 0 bases, and 15 bases lay in between. The CDR3 is made up of 16 amino acids. Germline lookup yields CDR1 KGHSH and CDR2 LQKENI. CDR3 in amino acids: CASSSGTPLAKNIQYF. The CDR3, as DNA: TGTGCCAGCTCGTCCGGGACACCACTAGCCAAAAACATTCAGTACTTC.

This chain's CDR3 is CASSLELAGGGLLDTQYF. In DNA, the CDR3 is TGTGCCAGCAGTTTAGAACTAGCGGGAGGAGGTTTGTTAGATACGCAGTATTTT. The rearrangement links TRBV12-3 or TRBV12-4 to TRBJ2-3, with TRBD2 matching over 12 bases. The CDR3 runs to 18 residues. V shed 1 base, J shed 5 bases, and the junction held 10 bases outside the gene matches.

This chain joins TRBV3-1 and TRBJ2-2; 8 bases map to TRBD1. The V segment lost 2 bases and the J segment 1 base; nucleotides outside the gene matches: 6. Germline loops: CDR1 LGHDT, CDR2 YNNKEL (reference sequence). The CDR3 extends over 17 amino acids. The CDR3, as DNA: TGTGCCAGCAGCCAACGCTCCGGGACAGGGAACACCGGGGAGCTGTTTTTT. Protein: CASSQRSGTGNTGELFF.

The chain joins TRBV20-1 to TRBJ2-5, with 9 bases fitting TRBD2. CDR1 and CDR2 (germline): DFQATT, SNEGSKA (reference sequence). V shed 3 bases, J shed 3 bases, and the junction held 11 bases outside the gene matches. The CDR3 loop spans 16 amino acids. The CDR3 nucleotides read TGCAGTGCTAGGGGGGGTAGACTAGCGGACAAAGAGACCCAGTACTTC. This encodes CSARGGRLADKETQYF.

This sequence joins TRBV18 and TRBJ2-2; the D gene is possibly TRBD2 (5 bases). The CDR3 extends over 15 amino acids. V dropped 6 bases and J dropped 1 base, with 12 bases sitting between them. Germline-derived CDR1 and CDR2 are KGHSH and LQKENI. The CDR3 here is CASSVWEMNTGELFF. The CDR3 DNA sequence: TGTGCCAGCTCCGTATGGGAGATGAACACCGGGGAGCTGTTTTTT.

The chain combines TRBV15 with TRBJ1-5; D gene ambiguous. Between the trimmed V and J ends, which lost 0 bases and 7 bases, there was a span of 10 bases. CDR3 length: 14 amino acids. Germline CDR1 LNHNV, CDR2 YYDKDF (reference sequence). The CDR3 loop is CATSRDRVGQPQHF. The CDR3 DNA sequence: TGTGCCACCAGCAGAGATCGGGTTGGGCAGCCCCAGCATTTT.

V is TRBV28 and J is TRBJ2-7, with D perhaps TRBD1 or TRBD2 (6 bases each). This CDR3 has 12 residues. Deletions cut 8 bases from V and 7 bases from J, with 15 bases between. Germline CDR1 and CDR2: MDHEN and SYDVKM. Here the CDR3 DNA reads TGTGCCAGCGGGGGGCGCCTGCGTGAGCAGTACTTC. Its translation: CASGGRLREQYF.

This clonotype was seen a few times. DNA for the CDR3: TGTGCCAGCCAAACAGGGAAGGCTTGGGTCCTTCCGAACACCGGGGAGCTGTTTTTT. It is translated as CASQTGKAWVLPNTGELFF. This chain connects TRBV27 to TRBJ2-2; maybe TRBD1 (6 bases). Looked up from germline, CDR1 is MNHEY and CDR2 is SMNVEV (reference sequence). The CDR3 is 19 amino acids. Trimming removed 8 bases from V and 0 bases from J, with 25 bases in between.

The V gene is TRBV7-9, the J gene TRBJ2-1; D is perhaps TRBD2 (5 bases). CDR3 length equals 17 residues. In germline, CDR1 is SEHNR, CDR2 FQNEAQ (reference sequence). Trimming took off 6 bases at V and 2 bases at J, with 20 bases between the two ends. This CDR3 is CASRIFRAGETYNEQFF. The CDR3 nucleotides are TGTGCCAGCAGGATCTTTAGGGCGGGCGAGACCTACAATGAGCAGTTCTTC.

This clonotype was counted between two and nine times. V gene TRBV6-1 combines with J gene TRBJ2-3, with D unclear. The V end lost 0 bases, the J end lost 5 bases, and 12 bases lay between the germline ends. The CDR3 runs to 15 residues. Germline V gives CDR1 MNHNS, CDR2 SASEGT. CDR3 DNA: TGTGCCAGCAGTGAAGCAACTCTGTGGGAAGATACGCAGTATTTT. Translation gives CASSEATLWEDTQYF.

The chain recombines TRBV9 with TRBJ2-7; D not resolved. This CDR3 region has 14 residues. CDR1 is SGDLS and CDR2 is YYNGEE in the germline V gene. V shed 0 bases and J shed 2 bases, with 9 bases lying between them. The CDR3 reads CASSVDRGAYEQYF. The CDR3, as DNA: TGTGCCAGCAGCGTAGACCGCGGAGCCTACGAGCAGTACTTC.

J is TRBJ2-1 and V is TRBV7-2; 13 bases are a match to TRBD2. CDR1 and CDR2 (germline): SGHTA, FQGNSA. The length of the CDR3 is 15 residues. V shed 4 bases and J 7 bases; nucleotides not matched to a gene: 4. The CDR3 region has the DNA TGTGCCAGCAGCTCGACTAGCGGGAGGCCGAATGAGCAGTTCTTC. Translation: CASSSTSGRPNEQFF.